This TCR beta chain was recovered during a study of blood T cell repertoires in COVID-19. CDR1 is MDHEN and CDR2 is SYDVKM in the germline V gene. The CDR3 contains 14 residues. With V trimmed by 6 bases and J by 4 bases, 5 bases remained unmatched. Sequencing used immunoSEQ multiplex PCR; TCRdb keeps in-frame clones, though not all of them. The sample shows 120,000 or so clones, roughly four fifths of them seen only once. The sequencing sample was made of peripheral blood. The rearrangement uses TRBV28 and TRBJ1-3; TRBD1 aligns across 8 bases. The receptor was derived from a man aged 25-45 years with COVID-19, enrolled during active disease. The CDR3 nucleotides read TGTGCCAGCAGCAAGACAGGGGAGGGAAACACCATATATTTT. The encoded protein is CASSKTGEGNTIYF.